This T cell receptor (beta chain) is drawn from a study of shared clonotypes between healthy human individuals. Study-level results: The researchers took only blood, and tissue repertoires probably look different.

Terminally differentiated effector memory CD45RA+ cells were left out of the naive CD8 fraction, which was CD45RO-negative and positively selected for CCR7. In regard to this clone: Its cognate antigen is unknown. This same CDR3 is encoded by further DNA sequences in the sample.

TCRdb's table, derived via immunoSEQ multiplex PCR, lists solely in-frame clones and lacks some. The sample lists millions of clones; about 95% were seen once. V shed 0 bases and J shed 7 bases, with 7 bases lying between them. The CDR3 contains 12 residues. CDR1 is MNHEY, CDR2 SMNVEV, per germline (reference sequence). The specimen was naive CD8+ T cells sorted from blood. The receptor's source is a man younger than 35 in good health. The rearrangement links TRBV27 to TRBJ2-7; D possibly uses TRBD1 or TRBD2 (6 bases each). CDR3 nucleotides: TGTGCCAGCAGTTTATCAGGGGGGGAGCAGTACTTC. Amino acids: CASSLSGGEQYF.